The rows below give T cell receptor beta chains drawn from one sample of a study of OX40 agonist ivuxolimab in advanced cancers. Clones were sequenced by immunoSEQ multiplex PCR, and TCRdb holds only the in-frame ones, with some missing. The table shows 15,000 to 25,000 clones, with approximately 73% occurring only once. The sequences come from CD4+ or CD8+ T cells sorted from blood, collected in a trial of the OX40 agonist ivuxolimab. These receptors all stem from an adult with an advanced solid tumor such as melanoma, head and neck, liver or kidney cancer. Both conserved end residues are part of each CDR3. D genes are given only for firm matches. Where a row states a size, it is once, few, many or the class of an expanded clone; other rows omit it.

v_gene	d_gene	abundance	j_gene	CDR3nt	CDR3aa
TRBV7-9	-	medium-sized	TRBJ1-6	TGTGCCAGCAGCTTAGTCTTGGAGGGTTCACCCCTCCACTTT	CASSLVLEGSPLHF
TRBV19	-	medium-sized	TRBJ1-1	TGTGCCAGTAGTTTAACACGGAACACTGAAGCTTTCTTT	CASSLTRNTEAFF
TRBV27	-	-	TRBJ2-1	TGTGCCAGCAGCTTAATCGGAGTCTTATACAATGAGCAGTTCTTC	CASSLIGVLYNEQFF
TRBV5-4	TRBD2	-	TRBJ2-1	TGTGCCAGCAGCTTGGGTCTCGGCGGGAGTAGACACAATGAGCAGTTCTTC	CASSLGLGGSRHNEQFF
TRBV6-1	-	-	TRBJ2-4	TGTGCCAGCAGTGAAGTAGTTGGGAACATTCAGTACTTC	CASSEVVGNIQYF
TRBV19	-	-	TRBJ2-7	TGTGCCAGTAGTATCACAGGGAGGTCCGAGCAGTACTTC	CASSITGRSEQYF
TRBV6-6	-	-	TRBJ1-2	TGTGCCAGCAGTTACAGCTTTAACTATGGCTACACCTTC	CASSYSFNYGYTF
TRBV6-1	-	-	TRBJ2-1	TGTGCCAGCAGACGGGAGCTAGTCAATGAGCAGTTCTTC	CASRRELVNEQFF
TRBV15	-	-	TRBJ1-1	TGTGCCACCAGCAGAGTAGCAGGGGTCACTGAAGCTTTCTTT	CATSRVAGVTEAFF
TRBV4-1	TRBD2	medium-sized	TRBJ2-2	TGCGCCAGCAGCCCCCTAGGGACTAGCGGAAACACCGGGGAGCTGTTTTTT	CASSPLGTSGNTGELFF
TRBV7-9	-	-	TRBJ2-2	TGTGCCAGCAGCTTATCGGACGGGGAGCTGTTTTTT	CASSLSDGELFF
TRBV6-5	-	-	TRBJ2-2	TGTGCCAGCAGTTCAGGGACGGATTTCACCGGGGAGCTGTTTTTT	CASSSGTDFTGELFF
TRBV27	-	once	TRBJ1-1	TGTGCCAGCAGTTGGAACAGGGCCAGCGCTGAAGCTTTCTTT	CASSWNRASAEAFF
TRBV11-2	TRBD2	few	TRBJ2-1	TGTGCCAGCAGCCGACTAGCGGTCGATGAGCAGTTCTTC	CASSRLAVDEQFF
TRBV4-1	-	-	TRBJ1-3	TGCGCCAGCAGCCAAGGGGGCCCGAACACCATATATTTT	CASSQGGPNTIYF
TRBV5-6	TRBD2	-	TRBJ2-5	TGTGCCAGCAGCTCTTCTCCTAGCGGGGGGCCGCGGGAGACCCAGTACTTC	CASSSSPSGGPRETQYF
TRBV7-8	TRBD2	-	TRBJ2-7	TGTGCCAGCAGCTTACCGGGAGGGCCGGGCTACGAGCAGTACTTC	CASSLPGGPGYEQYF
TRBV6-4	TRBD1	once	TRBJ1-2	TGTGCCAGCAGTGACACCCCGGACAGGGCTTTATATGGCTACACCTTC	CASSDTPDRALYGYTF
TRBV27	-	once	TRBJ2-2	TGTGCCAGCAGTTTATCGAACGGCGGGGAGCTGTTTTTT	CASSLSNGGELFF
TRBV6-6	TRBD1	-	TRBJ2-7	TGTGCCAGCAGTTTAAGGGGACAGTCCTACGAGCAGTACTTC	CASSLRGQSYEQYF
TRBV28	-	-	TRBJ2-1	TGTGCCAGCAGTTTAGAAGGGGGCTCCTACAATGAGCAGTTCTTC	CASSLEGGSYNEQFF
TRBV29-1	TRBD1	-	TRBJ2-7	TGCAGCGTTACACAGGGGGTCTCCTACGAGCAGTACTTC	CSVTQGVSYEQYF
TRBV7-7	TRBD1	few	TRBJ2-5	TGTGCTAGCAGCCGCTGGGGACAGGGAGAAGACCAGTACTTC	CASSRWGQGEDQYF
TRBV19	-	-	TRBJ2-1	TGTGCCAGTAGTCCCTATTCGGGTCCTGGTGATAATGAGCAGTTCTTC	CASSPYSGPGDNEQFF
TRBV13	-	-	TRBJ1-1	TGTGCCAGCAGCTTAGGCCAAGGGTCTGAAGCTTTCTTT	CASSLGQGSEAFF
TRBV19	TRBD1	-	TRBJ1-1	TGTGCCAGTATCTCGGACAGGGGACGGCTCGGGAACACTGAAGCTTTCTTT	CASISDRGRLGNTEAFF
TRBV6-5	-	-	TRBJ1-2	TGTGCCAGCAGTGCTACCGGCTATGGCTACACCTTC	CASSATGYGYTF
TRBV5-6	-	-	TRBJ1-4	TGTGCCAGCAGCTTGTCCGGGAATGAAAAACTGTTTTTT	CASSLSGNEKLFF
TRBV28	-	-	TRBJ1-5	TGTGCCAGCAGTTTTCCCTATAGCAATCAGCCCCAGCATTTT	CASSFPYSNQPQHF
TRBV19	TRBD2	once	TRBJ2-7	TGTGCCAGTAGTCATCGAGCGGGAGTAATCGAGCAGTACTTC	CASSHRAGVIEQYF
TRBV7-2	TRBD2	-	TRBJ2-5	TGTGCCAGCAGCTTATCTGGCGGGGGGCCAGAGACCCAGTACTTC	CASSLSGGGPETQYF
TRBV7-8	TRBD2	-	TRBJ2-1	TGTGCCAGCAGCTTAGCGCTATGGGAGGGCAATGAGCAGTTCTTC	CASSLALWEGNEQFF
TRBV9	-	-	TRBJ2-1	TGTGCCAGCAGCGTAGCTGGGTACAATGAGCAGTTCTTC	CASSVAGYNEQFF
TRBV7-6	-	-	TRBJ2-5	TGTGCCAGCAGCTCAGGGGGGGAGACCCAGTACTTC	CASSSGGETQYF
TRBV5-6	TRBD1	-	TRBJ2-7	TGTGCCAGCAGCGAACAGGGGGTAGTCTACGAGCAGTACTTC	CASSEQGVVYEQYF
TRBV7-9	-	-	TRBJ1-1	TGTGCCAGCAGACCGGCCGGGGTCACTGAAGCTTTCTTT	CASRPAGVTEAFF
TRBV4-3	-	-	TRBJ1-2	TGCGCCAGCAGCCAAGATTACTTCGGGGGCTACACCTTC	CASSQDYFGGYTF
TRBV5-3	TRBD1	once	TRBJ2-2	TGTGCCAGAAGCACAGGGGGAACCGGGGAGCTGTTTTTT	CARSTGGTGELFF
TRBV19	TRBD2	few	TRBJ2-1	TGTGCCAGTAGCCGGGGACTAGCGGATAACAATGAGCAGTTCTTC	CASSRGLADNNEQFF
TRBV6-4	-	many	TRBJ2-3	TGTGCCAGCAGTGATGGGGAGTCCACAGATACGCAGTATTTT	CASSDGESTDTQYF
TRBV28	-	many	TRBJ1-5	TGTGCCAGCTCTCATAACCCCCAGCATTTT	CASSHNPQHF
TRBV11-2	-	-	TRBJ2-7	TGTGCCAGCAGCTTAGTAGGGCCGAGCTCCTACGAGCAGTACTTC	CASSLVGPSSYEQYF
TRBV27	-	-	TRBJ2-7	TGTGCCAGCAGTTTAGCCCACAGATACGAGCAGTACTTC	CASSLAHRYEQYF
TRBV29-1	-	few	TRBJ2-7	TGCAGCGTTGTGCCGGGGGCCGACGAGCAGTACTTC	CSVVPGADEQYF
TRBV23-1	-	-	TRBJ1-2	TGCGCCAGCAGTCAAGGATCCGGGGCGGGAGGCTACACCTTC	CASSQGSGAGGYTF
TRBV2	-	-	TRBJ1-5	TGTGCCAGCAGGGCTGACAGAGTCTACGGCAATCAGCCCCAGCATTTT	CASRADRVYGNQPQHF
TRBV2	TRBD1	few	TRBJ1-2	TGTGCCAGCAGTGAAGGACAGGGGGCTAGCTATGGCTACACCTTC	CASSEGQGASYGYTF
TRBV2	-	-	TRBJ1-5	TGTGCCAGCTGGGCGGGGGAAACAGGTAACCAGCCCCAGCATTTT	CASWAGETGNQPQHF
TRBV28	-	-	TRBJ2-7	TGTGCCAGCAGTTTAATCCCCCCCTCCGAGCAGTACTTC	CASSLIPPSEQYF
TRBV28	TRBD1	-	TRBJ1-2	TGTGCCAGCAGGAGCCCTCGGACAGGCGCTTTCTATGGCTACACCTTC	CASRSPRTGAFYGYTF
TRBV28	TRBD1	-	TRBJ2-3	TGTGCCAGCAGTCCCGGACAGGGTTACACAGATACGCAGTATTTT	CASSPGQGYTDTQYF
TRBV9	TRBD2	-	TRBJ2-1	TGTGCCAGCGAACCTCTAGCGGGGGGATACAATGAGCAGTTCTTC	CASEPLAGGYNEQFF
TRBV6-5	-	-	TRBJ1-3	TGTGCCAGCAGTTACTCGATTACAGGGTACGGAAACACCATATATTTT	CASSYSITGYGNTIYF
TRBV19	-	-	TRBJ2-3	TGTGCCAGTAGTGGGGCGACAGGCACAGATACGCAGTATTTT	CASSGATGTDTQYF
TRBV7-9	TRBD2	-	TRBJ2-1	TGTGCCAGCAGCAATTCAGAACTAGCGGACCCATCAAGGTTCTTC	CASSNSELADPSRFF
TRBV6-5	-	-	TRBJ2-7	TGTGCCAGCAGTTACCCTGGGAACTACGAGCAGTACTTC	CASSYPGNYEQYF
TRBV4-1	-	-	TRBJ2-3	TGCGCCAGCAGCCAGGTATTACCCTCTACGCAGTATTTT	CASSQVLPSTQYF
TRBV4-2	TRBD2	-	TRBJ2-7	TGTGCCAGCAGCCCCGCCGGCGGGAGAAGCTCCTACGAGCAGTACTTC	CASSPAGGRSSYEQYF
TRBV7-2	-	-	TRBJ2-1	TGTGCCAGCAGCGCGTTTGCTTGGGGCCGGTGGAATTACAATGAGCAGTTCTTC	CASSAFAWGRWNYNEQFF